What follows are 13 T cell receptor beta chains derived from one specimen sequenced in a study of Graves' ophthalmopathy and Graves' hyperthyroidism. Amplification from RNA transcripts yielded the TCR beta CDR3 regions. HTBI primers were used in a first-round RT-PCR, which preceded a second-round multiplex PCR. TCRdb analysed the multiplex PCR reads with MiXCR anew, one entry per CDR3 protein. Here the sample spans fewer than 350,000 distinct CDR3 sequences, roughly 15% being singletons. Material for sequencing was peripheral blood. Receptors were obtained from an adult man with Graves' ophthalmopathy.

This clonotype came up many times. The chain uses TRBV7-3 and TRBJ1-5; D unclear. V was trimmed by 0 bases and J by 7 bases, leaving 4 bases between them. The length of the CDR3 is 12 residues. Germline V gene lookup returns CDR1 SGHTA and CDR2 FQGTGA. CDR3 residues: CASSLTSQPQHF. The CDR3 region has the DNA TGTGCCAGCAGCTTAACGAGCCAGCCCCAGCATTTT.

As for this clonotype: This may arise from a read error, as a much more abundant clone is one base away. Here the CDR3 DNA reads TGTGCCATCAGTCAGCCTTTTGTAGGGGCAAGCTACGAGCAGTACTTC. This translates into CAISQPFVGASYEQYF. The chain recombines TRBV11-2 with TRBJ2-7; possible D gene TRBD1, 5 bases. With 10 bases removed from V and 3 bases from J, the gap between germline ends came to 25 bases. The CDR3 sequence is 16 residues long. Germline V lookup: CDR1 SGHAT, CDR2 FQNNGV.

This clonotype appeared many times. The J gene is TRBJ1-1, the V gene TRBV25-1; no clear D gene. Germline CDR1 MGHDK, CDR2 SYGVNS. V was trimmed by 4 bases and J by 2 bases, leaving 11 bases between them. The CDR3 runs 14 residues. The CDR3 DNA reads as TGTGCCAGCAGTGCATACCGGGGTAACACTGAAGCTTTCTTT. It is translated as CASSAYRGNTEAFF.

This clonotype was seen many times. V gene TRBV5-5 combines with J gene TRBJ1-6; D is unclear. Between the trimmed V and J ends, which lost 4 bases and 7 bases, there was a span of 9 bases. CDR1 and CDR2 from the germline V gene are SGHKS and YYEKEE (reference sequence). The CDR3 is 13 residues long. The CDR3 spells CASSPERNSPLHF. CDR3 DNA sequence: TGTGCCAGCAGCCCTGAGAGAAATTCACCCCTCCACTTT. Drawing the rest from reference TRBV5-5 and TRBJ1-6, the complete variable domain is DAGVTQSPTHLIKTRGQQVTLRCSPISGHKSVSWYQQVLGQGPQFIFQYYEKEERGRGNFPDRFSARQFPNYSSELNVNALLLGDSALYLCASSPERNSPLHFGNGTRLTVT.

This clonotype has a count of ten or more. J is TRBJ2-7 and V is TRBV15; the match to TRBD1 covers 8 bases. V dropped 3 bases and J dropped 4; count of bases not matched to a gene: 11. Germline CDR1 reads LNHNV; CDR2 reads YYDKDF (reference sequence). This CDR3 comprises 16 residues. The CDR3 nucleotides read TGTGCCACCAGCAGCAATAAAGGACAGGGAGTTTACGAGCAGTACTTC. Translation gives CATSSNKGQGVYEQYF.

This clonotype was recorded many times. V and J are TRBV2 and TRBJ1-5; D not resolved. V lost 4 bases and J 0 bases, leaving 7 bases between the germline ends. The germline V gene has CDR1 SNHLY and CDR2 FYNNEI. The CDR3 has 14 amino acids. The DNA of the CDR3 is TGTGCCAGCAGTGGGATCAATAGCAATCAGCCCCAGCATTTT. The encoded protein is CASSGINSNQPQHF.

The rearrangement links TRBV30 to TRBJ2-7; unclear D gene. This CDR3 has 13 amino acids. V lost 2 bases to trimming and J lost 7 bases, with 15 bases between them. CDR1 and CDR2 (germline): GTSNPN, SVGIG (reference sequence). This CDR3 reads CAWSQQRTREQYF. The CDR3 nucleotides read TGTGCCTGGAGTCAACAGCGTACGAGAGAGCAGTACTTC.

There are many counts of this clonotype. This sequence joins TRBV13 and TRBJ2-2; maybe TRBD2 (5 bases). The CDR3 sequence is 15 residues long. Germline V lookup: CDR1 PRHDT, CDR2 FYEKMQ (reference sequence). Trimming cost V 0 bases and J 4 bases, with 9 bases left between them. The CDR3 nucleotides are TGTGCCAGCAGCTTAGGGCTAGCTGGCACCGGGGAGCTGTTTTTT. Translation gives CASSLGLAGTGELFF.

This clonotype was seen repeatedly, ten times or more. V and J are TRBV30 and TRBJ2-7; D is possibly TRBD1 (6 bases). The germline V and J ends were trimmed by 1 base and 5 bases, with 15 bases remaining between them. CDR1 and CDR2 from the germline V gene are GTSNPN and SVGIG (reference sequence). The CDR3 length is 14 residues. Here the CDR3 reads CAWSANRELDEQYF. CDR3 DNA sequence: TGTGCCTGGAGTGCTAACAGGGAGTTGGACGAGCAGTACTTC.

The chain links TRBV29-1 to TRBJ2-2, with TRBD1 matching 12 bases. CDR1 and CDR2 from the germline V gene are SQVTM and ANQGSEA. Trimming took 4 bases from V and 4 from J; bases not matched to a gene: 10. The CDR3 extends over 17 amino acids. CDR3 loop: CSVVFGTGGAVTGELFF. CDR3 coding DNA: TGCAGCGTTGTTTTCGGGACAGGGGGCGCGGTCACCGGGGAGCTGTTTTTT.

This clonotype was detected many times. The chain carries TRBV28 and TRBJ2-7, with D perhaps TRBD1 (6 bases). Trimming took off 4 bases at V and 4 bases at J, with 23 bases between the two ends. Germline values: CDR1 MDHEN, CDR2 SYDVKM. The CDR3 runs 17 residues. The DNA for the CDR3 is TGTGCCAGCAGTTCTCCCATCTCTCCCGGGACAATGTACGAGCAGTACTTC. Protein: CASSSPISPGTMYEQYF.

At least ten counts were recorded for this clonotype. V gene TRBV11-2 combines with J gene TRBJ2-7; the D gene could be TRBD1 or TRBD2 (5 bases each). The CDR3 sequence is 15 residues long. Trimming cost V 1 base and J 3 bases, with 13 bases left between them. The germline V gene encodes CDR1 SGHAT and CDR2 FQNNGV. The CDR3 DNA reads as TGTGCCAGCAGCTTAGGGCAGGGCGGGTTCTACGAGCAGTACTTC. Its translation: CASSLGQGGFYEQYF.

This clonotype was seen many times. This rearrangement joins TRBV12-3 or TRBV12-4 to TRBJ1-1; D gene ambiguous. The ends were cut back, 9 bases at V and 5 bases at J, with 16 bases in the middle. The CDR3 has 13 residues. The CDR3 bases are TGTGCCAGTCGTAGCGACGGTGGGACTGAAGCTTTCTTT. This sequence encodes CASRSDGGTEAFF.